Shown below are 14 T cell receptor beta chains from a single sample sequenced in a study of siplizumab effects on memory and regulatory T cells. Clones were sequenced by immunoSEQ multiplex PCR, and TCRdb holds only the in-frame ones, with some missing. The sample has about 120,000 clones, less than 95% seen once. Sequencing input: non-Treg CD4+ T cells sorted from blood. These receptors were taken from a human donor in good health.

The rearrangement uses TRBV11-1 and TRBJ2-1, with 7 bases lining up with TRBD2. Trimming at V came to 3 bases and at J to 4 bases, leaving 6 bases not matched to a gene. The CDR3 extends over 15 amino acids. Germline CDR1 SGHAT, CDR2 FQDESV (reference sequence). CDR3 residues: CASSFESSGYNEQFF. CDR3 DNA: TGTGCCAGCAGCTTTGAGTCTAGCGGTTACAATGAGCAGTTCTTC.

The chain links TRBV7-2 to TRBJ1-3; the D gene is possibly TRBD1 (6 bases). CDR1 SGHTA and CDR2 FQGNSA come from the germline V gene. There are 15 residues in the CDR3. Between the trimmed V and J ends, which lost 4 bases and 0 bases, there was a span of 10 bases. CDR3 bases: TGTGCCAGCAGCTGCGGGACAAGCTCTGGAAACACCATATATTTT. This gives the protein CASSCGTSSGNTIYF.

The chain couples TRBV7-2 to TRBJ1-5; 7 bases are shared with TRBD1. CDR1 and CDR2 (germline): SGHTA, FQGNSA. The CDR3 loop spans 15 amino acids. Losses at the gene ends were 5 bases for V and 1 base for J; bases not matched to a gene: 5. The CDR3 protein is CASSPRQGSNQPQHF. For the CDR3, the DNA is TGTGCCAGCAGCCCGCGACAGGGAAGCAATCAGCCCCAGCATTTT.

This chain uses TRBV27 with TRBJ2-1; 8 bases line up with TRBD1. From germline, CDR1 is MNHEY and CDR2 SMNVEV (reference sequence). Unmatched junction bases numbered 5, after V lost 6 bases and J lost 7 bases. The CDR3 totals 13 residues. The chain's CDR3 is CASSGQGWNEQFF. The CDR3 coding sequence is TGTGCCAGCAGCGGACAGGGTTGGAATGAGCAGTTCTTC.

This rearrangement joins TRBV7-8 to TRBJ2-3, with TRBD1 matching over 8 bases. The CDR3 is 15 residues long. The V and J ends lost 4 bases and 4 bases, in that order; junction bases with no gene match: 7. Germline lookup yields CDR1 SGHVS and CDR2 FQNEAQ. CDR3 DNA: TGTGCCAGCAGCTCTGGACAGGGTAGCGCAGATACGCAGTATTTT. As protein: CASSSGQGSADTQYF. Drawing the rest from reference TRBV7-8 and TRBJ2-3, the complete variable domain is GAGVSQSPRYKVAKRGQDVALRCDPISGHVSLFWYQQALGQGPEFLTYFQNEAQLDKSGLPSDRFFAERPEGSVSTLKIQRTQQEDSAVYLCASSSGQGSADTQYFGPGTRLTVL.

This clone was seen a single time. In DNA, the CDR3 is TGTGCCAGCAGTTACGGCAGGGGGCAACCAGATACGCAGTATTTT. Translating it yields CASSYGRGQPDTQYF. The chain links TRBV6-5 to TRBJ2-3, with TRBD1 matching 8 bases. The V and J ends lost 2 bases and 4 bases, in that order; junction bases with no gene match: 5. CDR1 MNHEY and CDR2 SVGAGI come from the germline V gene. CDR3 length: 15 amino acids.

The rearrangement links TRBV10-2 to TRBJ2-7; TRBD2 aligns across 13 bases. This CDR3 spans 16 amino acids. From germline, CDR1 is WSHSY and CDR2 SAAADI. V trimming: 3 bases; J trimming: 9 bases; junction bases outside the gene matches: 11. The CDR3 here is CASSETPWTSGSGQYF. CDR3 DNA sequence: TGCGCCAGCAGTGAAACCCCCTGGACTAGCGGGAGCGGGCAGTACTTC.

The chain carries TRBV11-1 and TRBJ1-4; D is unclear. The germline V and J ends were trimmed by 5 bases and 8 bases, with 12 bases remaining between them. Germline V gene data show CDR1 as SGHAT and CDR2 as FQDESV (reference sequence). This CDR3 comprises 13 residues. The CDR3 loop reads CASSVRGPEKLFF. Written as DNA, the CDR3 is TGTGCCAGCAGCGTACGCGGACCGGAAAAACTGTTTTTT.

This sequence joins TRBV5-8 and TRBJ2-5, with 10 bases that match TRBD1. V was pared by 0 bases and J by 4 bases, with 3 bases of the junction left unmatched. CDR1 SGHTS and CDR2 YDEGEE come from the germline V gene. The CDR3 has 15 residues. The chain's CDR3 is CASSLVGTGAETQYF. The CDR3 DNA reads as TGTGCCAGCAGCTTGGTGGGGACAGGGGCAGAGACCCAGTACTTC.

This rearrangement joins TRBV2 to TRBJ2-1, with TRBD2 matching over 12 bases. J was trimmed by 7 bases and V by 6 bases; bases with no gene match: 10. Germline V gene data show CDR1 as SNHLY and CDR2 as FYNNEI. The CDR3 has 16 residues. For the CDR3, the DNA is TGTGCCAGCAGATCTAGCGGGAGGGCCAAGTCGAATGAGCAGTTCTTC. It is translated as CASRSSGRAKSNEQFF.

The chain recombines TRBV5-8 with TRBJ1-1; weak D call: TRBD1 (5 bases). The CDR3 consists of 14 residues. V lost 1 base and J lost 0, with 7 bases in between. The germline V gene encodes CDR1 SGHTS and CDR2 YDEGEE. CDR3 sequence reads: CASSLYRLNTEAFF. The CDR3, as DNA: TGTGCCAGCAGCTTGTACAGGTTGAACACTGAAGCTTTCTTT. The whole variable domain, remainder taken from reference TRBV5-8 and TRBJ1-1, is EAGVTQSPTHLIKTRGQQATLRCSPISGHTSVYWYQQALGLGLQFLLWYDEGEERNRGNFPPRFSGRQFPNYSSELNVNALELEDSALYLCASSLYRLNTEAFFGQGTRLTVV.

The V gene is TRBV18, the J gene TRBJ1-1, with unresolved D. This CDR3 comprises 13 residues. Between the trimmed V and J ends, which lost 3 bases and 3 bases, there was a span of 8 bases. Germline CDR1 and CDR2: KGHSH and LQKENI. For the CDR3, the DNA is TGTGCCAGCTCACCTGGGTGGGACACTGAAGCTTTCTTT. Encoded protein: CASSPGWDTEAFF.

The rearrangement joins TRBV15 to TRBJ2-7; D remains ambiguous. From germline, CDR1 is LNHNV and CDR2 YYDKDF (reference sequence). Trimming removed 1 base from V and 2 bases from J, with 6 bases in between. This CDR3 is built from 13 residues. The CDR3 reads CATSRAPTYEQYF. The CDR3 nucleotides are TGTGCCACCAGCAGAGCGCCCACCTACGAGCAGTACTTC. Based on the CDR3 plus reference TRBV15 and TRBJ2-7, the full variable domain is DAMVIQNPRYQVTQFGKPVTLSCSQTLNHNVMYWYQQKSSQAPKLLFHYYDKDFNNEADTPDNFQSRRPNTSFCFLDIRSPGLGDTAMYLCATSRAPTYEQYFGPGTRLTVT.

The gene calls are TRBV5-1 and TRBJ1-1; D may be TRBD1 (5 bases). In germline, CDR1 is SGHRS, CDR2 YFSETQ. This CDR3 region has 14 residues. With 2 bases removed from V and 0 bases from J, the gap between germline ends came to 8 bases. CDR3 sequence: CASSLGTVNTEAFF. CDR3 coding DNA: TGCGCCAGCAGCTTAGGGACGGTGAACACTGAAGCTTTCTTT.